Shown below are 5 T cell receptor beta chains from a single sample sequenced in a study of T cells in localized non-small cell lung cancer. Profiled with immunoSEQ multiplex PCR; TCRdb holds only in-frame clones, not every one. The data show 20,000 to 25,000 clones, with less than 90% seen just once and roughly 14% held by the top ten. Material: peripheral blood, obtained before any cancer treatment. Every receptor here comes from a male donor aged 60 or older with stage I lung adenocarcinoma.

The rearrangement links TRBV7-9 to TRBJ2-7; D is ambiguous. Germline V CDR1 and CDR2: SEHNR, FQNEAQ (reference sequence). Trimming pared 1 base from V and 0 bases from J, leaving 10 bases between. There are 15 residues in the CDR3. DNA for the CDR3: TGTGCCAGCAGCTTAGGCAATATTGGCTCCTACGAGCAGTACTTC. It translates to CASSLGNIGSYEQYF.

The V call is TRBV6-1, the J call TRBJ2-7, with 7 bases fitting TRBD1. The J segment lost 6 bases and the V segment lost 2 bases, leaving 10 bases of the junction unmatched. This CDR3 has 15 amino acids. In germline, CDR1 is MNHNS, CDR2 SASEGT. DNA of the CDR3: TGTGCCAGCAGTGAAAAGGCCAGGGGGAATCGCGAGCAGTACTTC. Translation: CASSEKARGNREQYF.

The chain has TRBV6-5 and TRBJ1-1; 8 nucleotides agree with TRBD1. With V trimmed by 6 bases and J by 5 bases, 11 bases remained unmatched. Germline CDR1 reads MNHEY; CDR2 reads SVGAGI. The length of the CDR3 is 15 residues. In DNA, the CDR3 is TGTGCCAGCAGACCTCGACAGGGGCGGGAGACTGAAGCTTTCTTT. Its translation: CASRPRQGRETEAFF.

The chain couples TRBV9 to TRBJ1-5; D unclear. The CDR3 runs to 13 residues. Per germline, CDR1 SGDLS and CDR2 YYNGEE. Trimming removed 4 bases from V and 1 base from J, with 6 bases in between. Here the CDR3 reads CASSLGSNQPQHF. The CDR3 DNA reads TGTGCCAGCAGCTTGGGGAGCAATCAGCCCCAGCATTTT.

The chain joins TRBV13 to TRBJ2-3; 11 bases match TRBD2. The germline V gene encodes CDR1 PRHDT and CDR2 FYEKMQ (reference sequence). The CDR3 runs to 16 residues. With 2 bases clipped from V and 3 bases from J, the junction kept 4 bases outside the gene matches. CDR3 nucleotides: TGTGCCAGCAGCTTACGCCTAGCGGGGGGTACAGATACGCAGTATTTT. Its protein is CASSLRLAGGTDTQYF.